The T cell receptor (beta chain) under discussion was sequenced for a study of technical replicates of blood from a handful of donors. Method: immunoSEQ multiplex PCR; TCRdb's copy keeps in-frame clones and lacks some. This sample has 75,000 to 90,000 clones, with about 92% found just once. This sequence originates from a human donor in good health. The sequenced sample consisted of T cells isolated from PBMCs.

DNA for the CDR3: TGTGCCAGCAGCTACCCGACAGGGGGTTTGAACACTGAAGCTTTCTTT. It yields the protein CASSYPTGGLNTEAFF. The J gene is TRBJ1-1, the V gene TRBV25-1; TRBD1 agrees at 9 bases. The V and J ends lost 6 bases and 0 bases, in that order; junction bases with no gene match: 8. The CDR3 extends over 16 amino acids. In germline, CDR1 is MGHDK, CDR2 SYGVNS.